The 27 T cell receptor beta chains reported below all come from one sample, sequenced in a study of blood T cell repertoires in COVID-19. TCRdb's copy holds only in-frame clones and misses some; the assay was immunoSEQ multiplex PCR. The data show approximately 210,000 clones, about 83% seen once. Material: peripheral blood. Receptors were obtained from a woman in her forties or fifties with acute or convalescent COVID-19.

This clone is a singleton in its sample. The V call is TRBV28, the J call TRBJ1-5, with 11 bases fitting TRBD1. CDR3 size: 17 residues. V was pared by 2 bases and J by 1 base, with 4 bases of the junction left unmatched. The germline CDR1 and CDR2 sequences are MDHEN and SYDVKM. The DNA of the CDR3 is TGTGCCAGCAGTTTACCAGGGACAGGGGGAAGCAATCAGCCCCAGCATTTT. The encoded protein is CASSLPGTGGSNQPQHF.

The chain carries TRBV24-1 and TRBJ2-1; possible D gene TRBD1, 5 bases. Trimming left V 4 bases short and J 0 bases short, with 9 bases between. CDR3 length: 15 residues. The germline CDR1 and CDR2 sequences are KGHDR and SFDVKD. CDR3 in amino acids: CATSELDSSYNEQFF. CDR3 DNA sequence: TGTGCCACCAGTGAACTCGACAGCTCCTACAATGAGCAGTTCTTC.

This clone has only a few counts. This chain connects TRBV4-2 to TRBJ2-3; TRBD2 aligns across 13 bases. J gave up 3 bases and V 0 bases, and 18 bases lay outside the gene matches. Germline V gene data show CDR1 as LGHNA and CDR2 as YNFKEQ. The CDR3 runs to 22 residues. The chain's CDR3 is CASSQDPERGLAGEVKTDTQYF. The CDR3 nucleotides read TGTGCCAGCAGCCAAGATCCCGAACGCGGACTAGCGGGAGAGGTGAAGACAGATACGCAGTATTTT.

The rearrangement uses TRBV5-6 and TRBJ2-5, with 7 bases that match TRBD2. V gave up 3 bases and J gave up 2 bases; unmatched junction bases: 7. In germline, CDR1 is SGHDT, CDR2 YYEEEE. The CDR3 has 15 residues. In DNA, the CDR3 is TGTGCCAGCAGCTACCCCGCCGGGGGGCAAGAGACCCAGTACTTC. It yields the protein CASSYPAGGQETQYF.

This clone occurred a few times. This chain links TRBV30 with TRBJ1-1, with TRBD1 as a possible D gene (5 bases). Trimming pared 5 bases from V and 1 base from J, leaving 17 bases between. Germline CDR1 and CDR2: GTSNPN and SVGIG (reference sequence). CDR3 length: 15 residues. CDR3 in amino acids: CAWGGGIPSNTEAFF. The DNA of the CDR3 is TGTGCCTGGGGGGGAGGGATTCCCTCGAACACTGAAGCTTTCTTT. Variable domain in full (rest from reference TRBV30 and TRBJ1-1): SQTIHQWPATLVQPVGSPLSLECTVEGTSNPNLYWYRQAAGRGLQLLFYSVGIGQISSEVPQNLSASRPQDRQFILSSKKLLLSDSGFYLCAWGGGIPSNTEAFFGQGTRLTVV.

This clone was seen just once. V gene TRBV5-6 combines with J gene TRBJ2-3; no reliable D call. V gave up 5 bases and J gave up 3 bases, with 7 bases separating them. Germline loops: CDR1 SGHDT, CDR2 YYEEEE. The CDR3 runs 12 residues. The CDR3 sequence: CASSPSTDTQYF. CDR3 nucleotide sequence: TGTGCCAGCAGTCCTAGTACAGATACGCAGTATTTT.

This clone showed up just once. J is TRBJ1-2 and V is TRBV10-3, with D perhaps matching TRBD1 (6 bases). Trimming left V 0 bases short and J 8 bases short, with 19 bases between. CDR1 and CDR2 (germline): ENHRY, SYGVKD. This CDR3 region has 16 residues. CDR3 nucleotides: TGTGCCATCAGTGAGTCTGAGGACAGCCGGTCGAAAGGCTACACCTTC. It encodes CAISESEDSRSKGYTF.

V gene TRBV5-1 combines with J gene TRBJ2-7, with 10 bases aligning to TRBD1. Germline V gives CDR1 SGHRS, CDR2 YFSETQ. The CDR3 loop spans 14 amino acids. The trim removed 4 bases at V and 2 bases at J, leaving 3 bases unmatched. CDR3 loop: CASSLGTGAYEQYF. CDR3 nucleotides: TGCGCCAGCAGCCTCGGGACAGGGGCCTACGAGCAGTACTTC.

CDR3 sequence reads: CASRTLADREQYF. CDR3 sequence (DNA): TGTGCCAGCAGAACACTAGCGGACCGGGAGCAGTACTTC. This chain joins TRBV2 and TRBJ2-7; TRBD2 agrees at 8 bases. Trimming removed 6 bases from V and 7 bases from J; junction bases left unmatched: 8. This CDR3 is 13 amino acids long. Germline V gene sequence: CDR1 SNHLY, CDR2 FYNNEI.

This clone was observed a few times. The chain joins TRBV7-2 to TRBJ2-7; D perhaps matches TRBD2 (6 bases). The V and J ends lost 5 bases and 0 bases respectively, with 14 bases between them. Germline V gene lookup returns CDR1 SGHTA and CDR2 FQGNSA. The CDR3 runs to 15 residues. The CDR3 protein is CASSRSGGLSYEQYF. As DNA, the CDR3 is TGTGCCAGCAGCCGCTCTGGAGGGCTCTCCTACGAGCAGTACTTC.

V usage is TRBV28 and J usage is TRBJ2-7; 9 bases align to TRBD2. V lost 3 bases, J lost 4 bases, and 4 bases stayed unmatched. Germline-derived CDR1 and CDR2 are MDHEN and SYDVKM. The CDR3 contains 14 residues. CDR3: CASSLAGGKYEQYF. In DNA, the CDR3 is TGTGCCAGCAGTTTGGCGGGAGGGAAATACGAGCAGTACTTC.

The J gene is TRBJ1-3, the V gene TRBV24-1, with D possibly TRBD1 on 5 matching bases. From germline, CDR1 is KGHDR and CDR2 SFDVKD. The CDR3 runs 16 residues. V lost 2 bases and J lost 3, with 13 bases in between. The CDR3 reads CATSDSPPRDGNTIYF. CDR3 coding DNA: TGTGCCACCAGTGATTCCCCCCCCAGGGATGGAAACACCATATATTTT.

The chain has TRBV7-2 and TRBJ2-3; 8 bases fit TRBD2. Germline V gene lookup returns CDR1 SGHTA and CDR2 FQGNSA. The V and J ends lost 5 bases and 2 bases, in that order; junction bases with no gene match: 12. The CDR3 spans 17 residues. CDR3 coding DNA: TGTGCCAGCAGCCTGAGTGGGGGGACTAGATTCACAGATACGCAGTATTTT. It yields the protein CASSLSGGTRFTDTQYF.

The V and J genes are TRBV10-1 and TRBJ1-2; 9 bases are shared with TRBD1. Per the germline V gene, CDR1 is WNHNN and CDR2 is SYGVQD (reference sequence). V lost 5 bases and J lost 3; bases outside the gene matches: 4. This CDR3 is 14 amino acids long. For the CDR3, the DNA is TGCGCCAGCAGTAGGACAGGGGACTACTATGGCTACACCTTC. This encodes CASSRTGDYYGYTF.

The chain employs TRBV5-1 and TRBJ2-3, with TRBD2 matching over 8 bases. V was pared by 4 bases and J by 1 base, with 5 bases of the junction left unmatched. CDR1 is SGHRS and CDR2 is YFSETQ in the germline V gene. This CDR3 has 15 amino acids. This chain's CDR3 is CASSRAGVGTDTQYF. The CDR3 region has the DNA TGCGCCAGCAGCCGAGCGGGAGTGGGCACAGATACGCAGTATTTT. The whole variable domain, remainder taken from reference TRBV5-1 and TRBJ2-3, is KAGVTQTPRYLIKTRGQQVTLSCSPISGHRSVSWYQQTPGQGLQFLFEYFSETQRNKGNFPGRFSGRQFSNSRSEMNVSTLELGDSALYLCASSRAGVGTDTQYFGPGTRLTVL.

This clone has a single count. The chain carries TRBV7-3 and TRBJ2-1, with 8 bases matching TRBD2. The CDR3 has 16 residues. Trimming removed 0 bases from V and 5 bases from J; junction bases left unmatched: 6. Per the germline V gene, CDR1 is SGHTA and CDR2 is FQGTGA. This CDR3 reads CASSLTAAGVDNEQFF. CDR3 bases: TGTGCCAGCAGCTTAACTGCAGCGGGGGTAGACAATGAGCAGTTCTTC.

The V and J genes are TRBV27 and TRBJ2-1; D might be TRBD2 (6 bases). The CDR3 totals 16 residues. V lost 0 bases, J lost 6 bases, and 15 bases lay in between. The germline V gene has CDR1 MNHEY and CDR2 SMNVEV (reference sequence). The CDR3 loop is CASSLSPPGLPNEQFF. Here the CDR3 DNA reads TGTGCCAGCAGTTTATCCCCCCCGGGACTTCCCAATGAGCAGTTCTTC.

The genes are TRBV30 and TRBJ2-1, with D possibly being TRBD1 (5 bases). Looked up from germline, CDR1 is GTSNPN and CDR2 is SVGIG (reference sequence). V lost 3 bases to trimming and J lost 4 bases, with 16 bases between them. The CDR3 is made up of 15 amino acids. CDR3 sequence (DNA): TGTGCCTGGAGAATAACAGGAGATCGGTACAATGAGCAGTTCTTC. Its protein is CAWRITGDRYNEQFF.

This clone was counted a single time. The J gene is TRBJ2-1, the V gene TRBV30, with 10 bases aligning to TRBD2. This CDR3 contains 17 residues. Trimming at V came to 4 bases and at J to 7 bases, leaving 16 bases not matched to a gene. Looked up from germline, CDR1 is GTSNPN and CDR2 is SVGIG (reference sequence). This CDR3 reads CAWIGRSGRATGNEQFF. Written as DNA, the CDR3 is TGTGCCTGGATAGGCAGAAGCGGGAGGGCAACGGGGAATGAGCAGTTCTTC.

The CDR3 coding sequence is TGTGCCAGCAGTCCCCCGGGAGTGACAGTTTATGGCTACACCTTC. Residues: CASSPPGVTVYGYTF. This chain uses TRBV25-1 with TRBJ1-2; tentative D call: TRBD1 (5 bases). The length of the CDR3 is 15 residues. The V end lost 5 bases, the J end lost 5 bases, and 18 bases lay between the germline ends. Germline V gene lookup returns CDR1 MGHDK and CDR2 SYGVNS.

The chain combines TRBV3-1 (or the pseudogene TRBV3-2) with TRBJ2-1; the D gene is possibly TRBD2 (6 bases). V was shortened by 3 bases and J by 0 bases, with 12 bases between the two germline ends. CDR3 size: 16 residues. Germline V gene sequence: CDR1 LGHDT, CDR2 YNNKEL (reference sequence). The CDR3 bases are TGTGCCAGCAGCCAGCTATTGGGGGGCTCCTACAATGAGCAGTTCTTC. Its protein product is CASSQLLGGSYNEQFF.

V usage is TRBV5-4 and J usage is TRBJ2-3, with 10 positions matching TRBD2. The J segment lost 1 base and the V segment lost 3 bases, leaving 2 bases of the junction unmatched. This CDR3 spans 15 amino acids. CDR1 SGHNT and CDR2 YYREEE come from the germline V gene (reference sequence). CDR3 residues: CASSYGLAGTDTQYF. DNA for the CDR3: TGTGCCAGCAGCTACGGACTAGCGGGCACAGATACGCAGTATTTT. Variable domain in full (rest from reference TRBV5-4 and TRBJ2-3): ETGVTQSPTHLIKTRGQQVTLRCSSQSGHNTVSWYQQALGQGPQFIFQYYREEENGRGNFPPRFSGLQFPNYSSELNVNALELDDSALYLCASSYGLAGTDTQYFGPGTRLTVL.

CDR3 in amino acids: CASSVVAGVSTDTQYF. As DNA, the CDR3 is TGTGCCAGCAGCGTAGTAGCGGGAGTCAGCACAGATACGCAGTATTTT. The chain recombines TRBV9 with TRBJ2-3; TRBD2 aligns across 9 bases. The trim removed 0 bases at V and 0 bases at J, leaving 2 bases unmatched. Germline CDR1 SGDLS, CDR2 YYNGEE. The CDR3 spans 16 residues.

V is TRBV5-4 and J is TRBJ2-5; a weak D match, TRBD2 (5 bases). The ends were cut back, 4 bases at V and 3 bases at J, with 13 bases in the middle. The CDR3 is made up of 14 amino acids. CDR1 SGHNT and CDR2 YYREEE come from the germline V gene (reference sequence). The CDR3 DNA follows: TGTGCCAGCAGCCCTAGCCGGCTGGAAGAGACCCAGTACTTC. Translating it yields CASSPSRLEETQYF.

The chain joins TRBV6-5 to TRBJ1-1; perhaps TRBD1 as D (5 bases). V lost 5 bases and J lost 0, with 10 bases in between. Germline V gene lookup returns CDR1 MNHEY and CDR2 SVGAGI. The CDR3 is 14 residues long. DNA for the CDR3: TGTGCCAGCAGTCGTCAGACAGTGAACACTGAAGCTTTCTTT. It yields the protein CASSRQTVNTEAFF.

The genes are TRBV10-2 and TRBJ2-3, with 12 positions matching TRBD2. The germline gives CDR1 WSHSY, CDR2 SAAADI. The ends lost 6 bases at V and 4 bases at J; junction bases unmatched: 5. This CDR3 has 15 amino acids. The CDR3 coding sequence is TGCGCCAGCAGGGCTAGCGGGAGGGCAGCAGATACGCAGTATTTT. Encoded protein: CASRASGRAADTQYF.

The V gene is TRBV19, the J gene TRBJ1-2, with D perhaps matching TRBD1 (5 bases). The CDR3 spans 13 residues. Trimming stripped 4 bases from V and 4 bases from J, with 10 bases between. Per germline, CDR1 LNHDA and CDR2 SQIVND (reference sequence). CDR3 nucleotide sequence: TGTGCCAGTAGTAGGGGCGGCGGCTATGGCTACACCTTC. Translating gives CASSRGGGYGYTF.